What follows describes a single TCR beta chain. The entry originates in a study of blood T cell repertoires in COVID-19. Study-level information: There were acute and convalescent COVID-19 samples, and they came from the United States, Italy and Spain. Sample material is recorded as cDNA or gDNA derived from T cells, B-cell-depleted T cells, or PBMCs.

The CDR3 extends over 13 amino acids. Germline V lookup: CDR1 LNHDA, CDR2 SQIVND (reference sequence). V was clipped by 4 bases and J by 3 bases, with 10 bases between them. Enrolled through a virtual design, the participants were between 18 and 89 years of age and came from under 25 US areas. Original processing notes: Amplification with reference gene primers provided the estimates of nucleated cell counts. Sequencing used immunoSEQ multiplex PCR; TCRdb keeps in-frame clones, though not all of them. Clonal size and the V and J genes are those of that table, whereas D and trimming came from the DNA. The sample carries 150,000 to 250,000 clones, 80% to 90% recorded once.

The receptor's source is a middle-aged man who had recovered from COVID-19. Sequenced input: PBMCs or T cells enriched from blood (not recorded which). J is TRBJ2-7 and V is TRBV19; a possible D gene is TRBD2 (5 bases). CDR3 nucleotide sequence: TGTGCCAGTAGTAGGACTGCTCGCTACGAGCAGTACTTC. It codes for CASSRTARYEQYF.